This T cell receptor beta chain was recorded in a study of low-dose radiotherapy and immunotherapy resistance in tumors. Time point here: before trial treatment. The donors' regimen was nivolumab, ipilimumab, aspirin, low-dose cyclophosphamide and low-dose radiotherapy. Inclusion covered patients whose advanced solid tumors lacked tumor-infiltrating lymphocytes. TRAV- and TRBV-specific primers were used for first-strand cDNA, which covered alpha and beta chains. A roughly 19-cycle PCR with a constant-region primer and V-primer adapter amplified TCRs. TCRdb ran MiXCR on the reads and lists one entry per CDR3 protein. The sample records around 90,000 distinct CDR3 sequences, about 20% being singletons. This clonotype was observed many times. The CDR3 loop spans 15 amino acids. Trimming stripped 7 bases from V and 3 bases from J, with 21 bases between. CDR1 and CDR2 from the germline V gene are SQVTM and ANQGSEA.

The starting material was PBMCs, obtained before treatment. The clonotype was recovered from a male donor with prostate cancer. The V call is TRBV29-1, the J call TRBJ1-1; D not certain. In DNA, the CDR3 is TGCAGCGGATGGGAAGGAGTTGGGCAGGACACTGAAGCTTTCTTT. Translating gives CSGWEGVGQDTEAFF.